The 2 T cell receptor beta chains below were found in one sample sequenced in a study of blood T cell repertoires in COVID-19. Clones were read by immunoSEQ multiplex PCR, and TCRdb kept only the in-frame ones, dropping some. The sample has fewer than 350,000 clones; about 89% are singletons. The sequencing sample was made of PBMCs or T cells enriched from blood (not recorded which). The source of these receptors is a man aged 55 to 70 who had recovered from COVID-19.

In its sample, this clone was seen once. The rearrangement joins TRBV6-5 to TRBJ1-4; unclear D gene. V was trimmed by 2 bases and J by 0 bases, leaving 10 bases between them. Germline CDR1 and CDR2: MNHEY and SVGAGI. This CDR3 contains 16 residues. The CDR3 is CASSYGLASTNEKLFF. The CDR3 DNA reads TGTGCCAGCAGTTACGGGCTGGCCTCAACTAATGAAAAACTGTTTTTT.

The chain uses TRBV6-5 and TRBJ2-7, with D possibly TRBD2 on 6 matching bases. Trimming removed 2 bases from V and 0 bases from J, with 11 bases in between. The CDR3 is 15 amino acids. Germline values: CDR1 MNHEY, CDR2 SVGAGI. The CDR3 DNA follows: TGTGCCAGCAGTTACCGTCCGACTAGCTCCTACGAGCAGTACTTC. Its protein is CASSYRPTSSYEQYF.